The next 21 T cell receptor beta chains were all read from a single sample in a study of human T cells and chemical hapten exposure. The time point denotes: pre-sensitization, week 0. Treatment denoted: therapeutic diphenylcyclopropenone sensitization with weekly scalp DPC. Extraction yielded total RNA from whole blood (unfractionated). TCRdb fed the RACE reads into MiXCR, producing one record per CDR3 protein. The sample records some 49,000 distinct CDR3 sequences, more than 9% being singletons. This material consisted of whole blood, taken in connection with sensitization to the hapten diphenylcyclopropenone (DPC). These receptors all come from a woman aged 25 to 39 with alopecia areata. Some clones in this sample may be carry-over from other donors' samples.

The rearrangement joins TRBV10-3 to TRBJ2-3; 11 bases map to TRBD2. V lost 0 bases and J lost 5; bases outside the gene matches: 7. Germline V gene sequence: CDR1 ENHRY, CDR2 SYGVKD. The CDR3 length is 17 residues. The CDR3 is CAISESGLAGGGDTQYF. DNA of the CDR3: TGTGCCATCAGTGAGTCTGGACTAGCGGGCGGGGGAGATACGCAGTATTTT.

This clonotype appeared many times. The CDR3 coding sequence is TGCGCCAGCAGCCTGCATAGGGACAGGACCTACTCCTACGAGCAGTACTTC. This sequence encodes CASSLHRDRTYSYEQYF. The V gene is TRBV4-3, the J gene TRBJ2-7; TRBD1 matches 8 bases. The CDR3 covers 17 residues. Germline values: CDR1 LGHNA, CDR2 YSLEER. V was pared by 4 bases and J by 0 bases, with 11 bases of the junction left unmatched.

This clonotype was counted only a few times. This chain links TRBV15 with TRBJ2-7; 9 bases line up with TRBD1. CDR1 is LNHNV, CDR2 YYDKDF, per germline (reference sequence). The CDR3 has 14 residues. V shed 8 bases, J shed 5 bases, and the junction held 10 bases outside the gene matches. CDR3 DNA: TGTGCCACCGGGAGAACGGGACAGGGTAACGAGCAGTACTTC. Translation: CATGRTGQGNEQYF.

The table lists this clonotype with many counts. The chain employs TRBV6-5 and TRBJ2-7; 9 bases are shared with TRBD1. Germline V gene lookup returns CDR1 MNHEY and CDR2 SVGAGI. The CDR3 has 15 amino acids. Trimming cost V 5 bases and J 1 base; bases outside gene matches: 6. The CDR3 is CASSVTGTGSYEQYF. The CDR3 DNA reads as TGTGCCAGCAGTGTTACCGGGACAGGGTCCTACGAGCAGTACTTC.

The CDR3 bases are TGTGCCTGGAGTGTACGGCTCAGGCCTTCAGAAGCTTTCTTT. Protein: CAWSVRLRPSEAFF. The chain employs TRBV30 and TRBJ1-1; D uncertain. The CDR3 runs 14 residues. Germline V lookup: CDR1 GTSNPN, CDR2 SVGIG (reference sequence). Trimming removed 0 bases from V and 8 bases from J, with 16 bases in between.

The chain recombines TRBV4-1 with TRBJ2-7; D is uncertain. The CDR3 contains 15 residues. Trimming stripped 3 bases from V and 7 bases from J, with 19 bases between. Germline values: CDR1 MGHRA, CDR2 YSYEKL. CDR3: CASSQLGTAKREQYF. In DNA, the CDR3 is TGCGCCAGCAGCCAGTTAGGTACCGCCAAGAGGGAGCAGTACTTC.

This clonotype was picked up a small number of times. The chain has TRBV14 and TRBJ2-7; 8 nucleotides agree with TRBD2. CDR3 size: 15 residues. Germline V gives CDR1 SGHDN, CDR2 FVKESK. With 2 bases clipped from V and 3 bases from J, the junction kept 6 bases outside the gene matches. The CDR3 protein is CASSQQRAGVYEQYF. The CDR3 DNA reads as TGTGCCAGCAGCCAACAGCGAGCGGGGGTCTACGAGCAGTACTTC.

The chain joins TRBV20-1 to TRBJ2-1; D unclear. Trimming left V 6 bases short and J 4 bases short, with 10 bases between. CDR3 length equals 12 residues. Germline CDR1 DFQATT, CDR2 SNEGSKA (reference sequence). The CDR3, as DNA: TGCAGTGCGGCCAGACGTTACAATGAGCAGTTCTTC. Amino acid sequence: CSAARRYNEQFF.

In this sample, this clonotype turned up a few times. The chain is built from TRBV11-2 and TRBJ2-7, with D possibly being TRBD1 (5 bases). The V gene lost 4 bases and the J gene lost 7 bases, with 14 bases spanning the gap. CDR1 is SGHAT, CDR2 FQNNGV, per germline. The CDR3 has 13 amino acids. This chain's CDR3 is CASSYSGFEEQYF. As DNA, the CDR3 is TGTGCCAGCAGCTACTCAGGGTTTGAGGAGCAGTACTTC.

This clonotype was picked up one time. The V and J genes are TRBV12-3 or TRBV12-4 and TRBJ2-2; D perhaps matches TRBD2 (5 bases). V lost 5 bases and J 7 bases, leaving 11 bases between the germline ends. The CDR3 has 13 residues. This CDR3 is CASSRTGNGELFF. DNA for the CDR3: TGTGCCAGCAGTCGGACCGGGAACGGGGAGCTGTTTTTT.

The V call is TRBV20-1, the J call TRBJ1-1; 7 bases line up with TRBD1. Germline loops: CDR1 DFQATT, CDR2 SNEGSKA (reference sequence). Losses at the gene ends were 3 bases for V and 8 bases for J; bases not matched to a gene: 9. The CDR3 totals 13 residues. CDR3 DNA sequence: TGCAGTGCTAGGGAAGGACAGGCTAAAGAAGCTTTCTTT. Its protein is CSAREGQAKEAFF.

This clonotype was counted only a few times. The chain combines TRBV6-1 with TRBJ1-3; 10 bases align to TRBD1. The CDR3 spans 18 residues. Unmatched junction bases numbered 8, after V lost 3 bases and J lost 0 bases. Germline loops: CDR1 MNHNS, CDR2 SASEGT. The CDR3 DNA is TGTGCCAGCAGTGACAACTTGGACAGGGGGACCTCTGGAAACACCATATATTTT. It translates to CASSDNLDRGTSGNTIYF.

At least ten counts were recorded for this clonotype. The V and J genes are TRBV5-1 and TRBJ2-4, with 10 bases matching TRBD2. With V trimmed by 3 bases and J by 0 bases, 6 bases remained unmatched. The CDR3 is 17 residues long. Germline values: CDR1 SGHRS, CDR2 YFSETQ. The CDR3 bases are TGCGCCAGCAGCTACGGACTAGCGGAGATAGCCAAAAACATTCAGTACTTC. Encoded protein: CASSYGLAEIAKNIQYF.

This clonotype was counted at least ten times. As DNA, the CDR3 is TGCAGTGCTAGGAGGACTAGCGGGGGGGCGAGGGCAGATACGCAGTATTTT. Protein: CSARRTSGGARADTQYF. The rearrangement joins TRBV20-1 to TRBJ2-3, with 15 bases that match TRBD2. Germline CDR1 is DFQATT and CDR2 is SNEGSKA (reference sequence). This CDR3 comprises 17 residues. V lost 3 bases, J lost 4 bases, and 8 bases stayed unmatched.

The chain joins TRBV24-1 to TRBJ2-1; D tentatively fits TRBD1 or TRBD2 (5 bases each). The V gene's germline CDR1 is KGHDR and CDR2 SFDVKD. V was shortened by 9 bases and J by 6 bases, with 8 bases between the two germline ends. The CDR3 is 11 amino acids. CDR3 DNA: TGTGCCACCGGTGGGGGCAATGAGCAGTTCTTC. This translates into CATGGGNEQFF.

J is TRBJ1-5 and V is TRBV20-1; 8 bases line up with TRBD1. CDR1 is DFQATT and CDR2 is SNEGSKA in the germline V gene (reference sequence). Germline trimming cut 6 bases from V and 2 bases from J; bases unmatched to any gene: 6. This CDR3 is 14 amino acids long. The CDR3 DNA sequence: TGCAGTGCGCACCAGGGGGCCGGCAATCAGCCCCAGCATTTT. Its protein product is CSAHQGAGNQPQHF.

This clonotype was detected many times. This chain joins TRBV6-2 or TRBV6-3 and TRBJ2-2; unclear D gene. Germline V gene data show CDR1 as MNHEY and CDR2 as SVGEGT. V was trimmed by 2 bases and J by 7 bases, leaving 11 bases between them. The CDR3 has 14 amino acids. The CDR3 nucleotides read TGTGCCAGCAGTTACGGTTCTGAAGGCGGGGAGCTGTTTTTT. Its protein is CASSYGSEGGELFF.

The V and J genes are TRBV30 and TRBJ1-1; the D gene is possibly TRBD1 (6 bases). The CDR3 totals 14 residues. The germline gives CDR1 GTSNPN, CDR2 SVGIG (reference sequence). V was trimmed by 6 bases and J by 2 bases, leaving 16 bases between them. The CDR3 DNA reads TGTGCCTGCCAAGTGGGGACACGCAACACTGAAGCTTTCTTT. Protein: CACQVGTRNTEAFF.

This clonotype turned up a few times. The chain is built from TRBV20-1 and TRBJ1-2; D not certain. This CDR3 has 13 residues. Germline lookup yields CDR1 DFQATT and CDR2 SNEGSKA (reference sequence). CDR3 bases: TGCAGCTTGCGAATGAGGCAAAAAGGCGGCTACACCTTC. It yields the protein CSLRMRQKGGYTF.

The CDR3 DNA is TGTGCCAGCAGTTCCCCGTGGACTAGCGGGGGGAACCCTCAGAGCACAGATACGCAGTATTTT. Its translation: CASSSPWTSGGNPQSTDTQYF. The chain combines TRBV28 with TRBJ2-3; 14 positions match TRBD2. This CDR3 comprises 21 residues. The germline gives CDR1 MDHEN, CDR2 SYDVKM. J lost 0 bases, V lost 4 bases, and 15 bases had no gene match.

This clonotype was counted between two and nine times. This sequence joins TRBV7-9 and TRBJ1-6; D is perhaps TRBD1 (6 bases). This CDR3 region has 15 residues. Trimming left V 1 base short and J 8 bases short, with 12 bases between. From germline, CDR1 is SEHNR and CDR2 FQNEAQ (reference sequence). DNA of the CDR3: TGTGCCAGCAGCTTAGTTCAGGGGAGGGATTCACCCCTCCACTTT. Residues: CASSLVQGRDSPLHF. The full variable domain, with the rest looked up from reference TRBV7-9 and TRBJ1-6, is DTGVSQNPRHKITKRGQNVTFRCDPISEHNRLYWYRQTLGQGPEFLTYFQNEAQLEKSRLLSDRFSAERPKGSFSTLEIQRTEQGDSAMYLCASSLVQGRDSPLHFGNGTRLTVT.